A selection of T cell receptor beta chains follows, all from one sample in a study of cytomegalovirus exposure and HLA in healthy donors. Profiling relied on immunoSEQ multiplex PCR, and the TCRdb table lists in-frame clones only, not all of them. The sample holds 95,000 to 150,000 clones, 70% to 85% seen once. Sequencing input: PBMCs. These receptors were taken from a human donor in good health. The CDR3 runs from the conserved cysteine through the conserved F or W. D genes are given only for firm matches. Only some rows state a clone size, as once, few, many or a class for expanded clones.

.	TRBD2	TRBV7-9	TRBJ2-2	CASSLGTSPTGELFF	TGTGCCAGCAGCTTAGGGACTAGCCCCACCGGGGAGCTGTTTTTT
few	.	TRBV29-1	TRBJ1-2	CSVLIRVDTF	TGCAGCGTTCTCATTCGGGTAGACACCTTC
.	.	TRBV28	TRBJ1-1	CASSSPAGHMNTEAFF	TGTGCCAGCAGCTCGCCGGCGGGTCACATGAACACTGAAGCTTTCTTT
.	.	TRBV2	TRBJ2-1	CASSALGMGEQFF	TGTGCCAGCAGTGCACTAGGAATGGGTGAGCAGTTCTTC
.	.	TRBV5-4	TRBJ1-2	CASSFVVEDGYTF	TGTGCCAGCAGTTTTGTTGTCGAGGATGGCTACACCTTC
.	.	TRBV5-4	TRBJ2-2	CASSFKNTGELFF	TGTGCCAGCAGCTTCAAGAACACCGGGGAGCTGTTTTTT
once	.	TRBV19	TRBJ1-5	CASNREVDQPQHF	TGTGCCAGTAACAGGGAAGTTGATCAGCCCCAGCATTTT
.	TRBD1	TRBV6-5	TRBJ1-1	CASSYGQGTTEAFF	TGTGCCAGCAGTTACGGACAGGGGACCACTGAAGCTTTCTTT
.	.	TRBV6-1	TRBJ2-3	CASSESVGVDTQYF	TGTGCCAGCAGTGAATCGGTGGGAGTAGATACGCAGTATTTT
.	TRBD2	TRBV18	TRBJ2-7	CASSPVAGVQNEQYF	TGTGCCAGCTCACCAGTGGCGGGAGTACAGAACGAGCAGTACTTC
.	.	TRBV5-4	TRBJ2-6	CASSLGGLSGANGLTF	TGTGCCAGCAGCTTGGGGGGACTTTCTGGGGCCAACGGCCTGACTTTC
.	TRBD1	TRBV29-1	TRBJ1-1	CSVESRDRGTEAFF	TGCAGCGTTGAATCCCGTGACAGGGGGACTGAAGCTTTCTTT
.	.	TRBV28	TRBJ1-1	CASSFEFTNTEAFF	TGTGCCAGCAGTTTCGAGTTTACGAACACTGAAGCTTTCTTT